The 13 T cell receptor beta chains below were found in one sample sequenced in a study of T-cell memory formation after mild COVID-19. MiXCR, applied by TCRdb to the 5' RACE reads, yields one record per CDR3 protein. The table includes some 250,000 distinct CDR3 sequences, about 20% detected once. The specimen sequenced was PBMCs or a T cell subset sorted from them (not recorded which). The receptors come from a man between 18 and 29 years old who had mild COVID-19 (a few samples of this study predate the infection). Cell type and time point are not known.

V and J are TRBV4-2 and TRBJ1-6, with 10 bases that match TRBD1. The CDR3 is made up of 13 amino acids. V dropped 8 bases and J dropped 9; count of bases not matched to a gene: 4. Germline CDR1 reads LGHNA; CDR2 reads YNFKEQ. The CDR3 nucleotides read TGTGCCAGCGCTGGGGACAGGGGTTCACCCCTCCACTTT. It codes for CASAGDRGSPLHF.

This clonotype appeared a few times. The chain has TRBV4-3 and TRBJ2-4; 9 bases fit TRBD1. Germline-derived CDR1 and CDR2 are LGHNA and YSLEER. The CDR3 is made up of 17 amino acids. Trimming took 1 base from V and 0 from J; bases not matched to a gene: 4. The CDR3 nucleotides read TGCGCCAGCAGCCAAGTGGGGACAGGGACAGCCAAAAACATTCAGTACTTC. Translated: CASSQVGTGTAKNIQYF.

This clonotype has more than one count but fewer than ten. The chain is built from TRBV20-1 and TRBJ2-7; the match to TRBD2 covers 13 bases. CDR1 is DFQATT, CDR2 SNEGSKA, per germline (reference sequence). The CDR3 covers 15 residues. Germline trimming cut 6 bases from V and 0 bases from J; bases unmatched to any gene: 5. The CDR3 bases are TGCAGTGCATCGGGACTAGCGGGGAACTCCTACGAGCAGTACTTC. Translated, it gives CSASGLAGNSYEQYF.

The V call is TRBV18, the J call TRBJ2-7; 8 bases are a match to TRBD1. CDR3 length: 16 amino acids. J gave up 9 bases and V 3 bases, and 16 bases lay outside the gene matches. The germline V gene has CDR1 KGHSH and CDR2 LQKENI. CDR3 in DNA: TGTGCCAGCTCACCGACAGGGACAGGAGCAGTGAGCGTGCAGTACTTC. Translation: CASSPTGTGAVSVQYF.

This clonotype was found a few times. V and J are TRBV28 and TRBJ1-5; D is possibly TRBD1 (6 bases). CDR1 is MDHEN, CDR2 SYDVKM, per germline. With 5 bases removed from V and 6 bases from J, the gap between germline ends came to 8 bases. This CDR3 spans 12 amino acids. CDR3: CASSTGSQPQHF. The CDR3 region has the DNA TGTGCCAGCAGTACAGGGAGTCAGCCCCAGCATTTT.

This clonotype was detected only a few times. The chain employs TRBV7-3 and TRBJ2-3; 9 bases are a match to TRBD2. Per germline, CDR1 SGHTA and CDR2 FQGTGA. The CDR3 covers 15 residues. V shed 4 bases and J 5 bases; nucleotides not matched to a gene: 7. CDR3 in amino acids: CASSSRVAGVDTQYF. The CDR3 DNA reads TGTGCCAGCAGCTCCCGGGTAGCGGGAGTAGATACGCAGTATTTT.

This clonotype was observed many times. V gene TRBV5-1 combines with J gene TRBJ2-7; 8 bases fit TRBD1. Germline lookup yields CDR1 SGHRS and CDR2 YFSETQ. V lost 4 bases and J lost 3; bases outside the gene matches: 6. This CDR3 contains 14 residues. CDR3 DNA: TGCGCCAGCAGCGAACAGGGGGAAGGCTACGAGCAGTACTTC. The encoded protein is CASSEQGEGYEQYF.

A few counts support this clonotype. The CDR3 DNA sequence: TGTGCCAGCAGCCTAAAGCCAGGGCAGGCTTTCTTT. It yields the protein CASSLKPGQAFF. V gene TRBV7-9 combines with J gene TRBJ1-1; D possibly corresponds to TRBD1 (5 bases). Trimming shortened V by 5 bases and J by 11 bases, and 15 bases separated the two germline ends. The CDR3 contains 12 residues. Germline values: CDR1 SEHNR, CDR2 FQNEAQ (reference sequence).

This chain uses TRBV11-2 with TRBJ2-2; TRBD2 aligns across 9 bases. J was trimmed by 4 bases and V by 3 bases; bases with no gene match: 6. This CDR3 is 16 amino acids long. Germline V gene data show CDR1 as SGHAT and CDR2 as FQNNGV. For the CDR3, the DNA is TGTGCCAGCAGCTTGGGGCGGGGGGGCCCCACCGGGGAGCTGTTTTTT. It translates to CASSLGRGGPTGELFF.

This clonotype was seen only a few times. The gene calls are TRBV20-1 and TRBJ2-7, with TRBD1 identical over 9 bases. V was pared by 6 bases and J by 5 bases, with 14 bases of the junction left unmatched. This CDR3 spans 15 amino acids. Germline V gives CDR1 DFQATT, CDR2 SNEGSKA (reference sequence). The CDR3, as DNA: TGCAGTGCCTTTCCAACCGGGACAGGGATCCACGAGCAGTACTTC. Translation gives CSAFPTGTGIHEQYF.

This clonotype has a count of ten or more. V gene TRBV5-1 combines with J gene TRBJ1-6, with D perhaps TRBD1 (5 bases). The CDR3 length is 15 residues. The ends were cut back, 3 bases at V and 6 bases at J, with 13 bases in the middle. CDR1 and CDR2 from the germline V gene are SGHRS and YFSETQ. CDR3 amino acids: CASSSRRARNSPLHF. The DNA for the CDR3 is TGCGCCAGCAGCTCCCGCAGGGCCCGTAATTCACCCCTCCACTTT.

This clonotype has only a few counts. As DNA, the CDR3 is TGTGCCAGCAGTAGCCCGCAGAGCTCCTACGAGCAGTACTTC. Translated: CASSSPQSSYEQYF. The V call is TRBV6-1, the J call TRBJ2-7; D not resolved. V lost 5 bases, J lost 0 bases, and 11 bases lay in between. Germline values: CDR1 MNHNS, CDR2 SASEGT. CDR3 length: 14 residues.

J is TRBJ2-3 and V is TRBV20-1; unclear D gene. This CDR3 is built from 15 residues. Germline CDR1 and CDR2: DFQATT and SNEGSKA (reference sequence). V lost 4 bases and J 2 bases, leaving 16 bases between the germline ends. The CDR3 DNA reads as TGCAGTGCTAAGCGTGGCTCTGTTGACACAGATACGCAGTATTTT. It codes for CSAKRGSVDTDTQYF.